This is a list of T cell receptor beta chains from one sample in a study of cytomegalovirus exposure and HLA in healthy donors. Assay: immunoSEQ multiplex PCR; the TCRdb copy retains only in-frame clones and omits some. Found here are about 37,000 clones, 68% of them singletons; the top ten hold 3% to 5%. Sequencing was performed on PBMCs. These receptor sequences come from a middle-aged man in good health and CMV-seronegative. Each CDR3 is given with its conserved first and last residue. A D gene is named only where the DNA matches it firmly. Expanded clones get a size class; other rows say once, few or many, or leave the size out.

V	D	size	J	CDR3	DNA
TRBV30	TRBD1	-	TRBJ1-5	CAWSRGQETYQPQHF	TGTGCCTGGAGCCGAGGACAGGAGACTTATCAGCCCCAGCATTTT
TRBV19	-	medium-sized	TRBJ1-5	CASSSGFNQPQHF	TGTGCCAGTAGTTCGGGATTCAATCAGCCCCAGCATTTT
TRBV5-1	-	-	TRBJ1-1	CASSTDGGPTEAFF	TGCGCCAGCAGCACCGACGGGGGGCCAACTGAAGCTTTCTTT
TRBV18	-	-	TRBJ2-5	CASSPGGEETQYF	TGTGCCAGCTCACCAGGGGGCGAAGAGACCCAGTACTTC
TRBV30	TRBD1	-	TRBJ2-5	CAWRSPDRGRETQYF	TGTGCCTGGAGATCTCCGGACAGGGGGCGAGAGACCCAGTACTTC
TRBV4-1	TRBD2	few	TRBJ2-3	CASSLLLAVFTDTQYF	TGCGCCAGCAGCCTCCTCCTAGCGGTTTTCACAGATACGCAGTATTTT
TRBV7-8	-	few	TRBJ1-1	CASSHGGASYTEAFF	TGTGCCAGCAGCCATGGGGGGGCTTCGTACACTGAAGCTTTCTTT
TRBV6-5	-	-	TRBJ1-5	CASSPGGQLGPQHF	TGTGCCAGCAGTCCTGGAGGGCAGTTAGGGCCCCAGCATTTT
TRBV9	TRBD2	-	TRBJ2-5	CASSVGASGDQETQYF	TGTGCCAGCAGCGTAGGTGCTAGCGGGGACCAAGAGACCCAGTACTTC
TRBV20-1	-	-	TRBJ1-2	CSGTDNYGYTF	TGCAGTGGGACAGATAACTATGGCTACACCTTC
TRBV18	-	-	TRBJ2-5	CASSPRTFEETQYF	TGTGCCAGCTCACCTAGGACTTTTGAAGAGACCCAGTACTTC
TRBV30	TRBD1	-	TRBJ1-6	CAWSQPGQGNSPLHF	TGTGCCTGGAGTCAGCCGGGACAGGGAAATTCACCCCTCCACTTT
TRBV5-1	-	-	TRBJ1-1	CASRYDRNTEAFF	TGCGCCAGCAGATATGACAGGAACACTGAAGCTTTCTTT
TRBV11-2	-	-	TRBJ1-6	CASSDPGASYNSPLHF	TGTGCCAGCAGTGATCCAGGTGCTTCCTATAATTCACCCCTCCACTTT
TRBV6-4	TRBD1	-	TRBJ1-2	CASSDTGQGRDYGYTF	TGTGCCAGCAGTGATACGGGACAGGGAAGGGACTATGGCTACACCTTC
TRBV12-5	TRBD1	few	TRBJ2-1	CASGLGQSSYNEQFF	TGTGCTAGTGGACTGGGACAGAGCTCCTACAATGAGCAGTTCTTC
TRBV6-5	-	-	TRBJ2-7	CASMRDSTYEQYF	TGTGCCAGCATGCGGGACAGCACCTACGAGCAGTACTTC
TRBV6-1	TRBD1	-	TRBJ1-1	CASSSLTGTGAFF	TGTGCCAGCAGTTCCCTAACCGGGACAGGAGCTTTCTTT
TRBV10-3	TRBD2	-	TRBJ2-7	CAIRLAGDSYEQYF	TGTGCCATTCGACTAGCGGGGGACTCCTACGAGCAGTACTTC
TRBV7-2	TRBD1	-	TRBJ1-2	CASSLGGQGVNYGYTF	TGTGCCAGCAGCTTAGGGGGACAGGGGGTTAACTATGGCTACACCTTC
TRBV29-1	TRBD1	-	TRBJ1-2	CSVVTADRVNYGYTF	TGCAGCGTTGTTACGGCCGACAGGGTTAACTATGGCTACACCTTC
TRBV15	-	-	TRBJ1-3	CATSRPGIAGNTIYF	TGTGCCACCAGCAGACCAGGTATCGCTGGAAACACCATATATTTT
TRBV10-3	TRBD1	-	TRBJ2-7	CAISSGQGVYEQYF	TGTGCCATCAGTTCGGGACAGGGGGTATACGAGCAGTACTTC
TRBV28	TRBD1	few	TRBJ1-2	CASSLRAGQGGYTF	TGTGCCAGCAGTCTAAGGGCCGGACAGGGGGGCTACACCTTC